This is a list of T cell receptor beta chains from one sample in a study of CD8 T cells in ankylosing spondylitis. TCRdb used MiXCR to reprocess the 5' RACE reads, holding one entry per CDR3 protein. The sample lists under 550,000 distinct CDR3 sequences; roughly 26% were seen once. The specimen was blood, either unsorted or a sorted T cell fraction (not recorded which). The origin of the receptors is a male donor with ankylosing spondylitis. Both conserved end residues are part of each CDR3. The order of the fields is V gene, D gene, J gene, clone size, CDR3 protein, CDR3 DNA. The D gene is left open where the match is weak. Clone size is given for some rows only: seen once, a few or many times, or a class if the clone is expanded.

>TRBV10-3|NA|TRBJ1-1|few
CASSREPSEAFF
TGTGCCTCCTCTCGGGAGCCCTCTGAAGCTTTCTTT
>TRBV27|NA|TRBJ2-7|NA
CASRGFYEQYF
TGTGCCAGTCGGGGGTTCTACGAGCAGTACTTC
>TRBV18|NA|TRBJ2-3|few
CASSPGNLPADTQYF
TGTGCCAGCTCACCGGGAAATCTTCCCGCAGATACGCAGTATTTT
>TRBV12-3/TRBV12-4|NA|TRBJ2-2|NA
CASRPLDPGELFF
TGTGCCAGCAGACCCCTAGACCCCGGGGAGCTGTTTTTT
>TRBV27|NA|TRBJ1-2|few
CASSFDSVFGYTF
TGTGCCAGCAGTTTCGACAGTGTCTTTGGCTACACCTTC
>TRBV2|NA|TRBJ1-1|NA
CASSEAGAKAFF
TGTGCCAGCAGTGAAGCCGGGGCGAAGGCTTTCTTT
>TRBV7-2|NA|TRBJ2-1|few
CASSLVIGQSNEQFF
TGTGCCAGCAGCTTAGTCATTGGACAGTCGAATGAGCAGTTCTTC
>TRBV7-2|NA|TRBJ2-3|NA
CASSFSIRDTQYF
TGTGCCAGCAGCTTCTCGATCAGGGATACGCAGTATTTT
>TRBV2|NA|TRBJ2-1|NA
CASRSRASSYNEQFF
TGTGCCAGCAGGAGCAGGGCGAGCTCCTACAATGAGCAGTTCTTC
>TRBV20-1|TRBD2|TRBJ2-1|NA
CSASAALAGYDEQFF
TGCAGTGCTAGCGCCGCACTAGCGGGTTATGATGAGCAGTTCTTC
>TRBV20-1|NA|TRBJ2-5|NA
CSARTQETQYF
TGCAGTGCTAGGACTCAAGAGACCCAGTACTTC
>TRBV11-2|NA|TRBJ1-1|NA
CASSLGGSFAEAFF
TGTGCCAGCAGCCTAGGTGGGAGTTTCGCTGAAGCTTTCTTT
>TRBV5-5|NA|TRBJ2-4|few
CASSLQGPKNIQYF
TGTGCCAGCAGCTTGCAGGGCCCCAAAAACATTCAGTACTTC
>TRBV4-1|TRBD2|TRBJ2-1|many
CASSQEWGGGEQFF
TGCGCCAGCAGCCAAGAATGGGGGGGGGGAGAGCAGTTCTTC
>TRBV5-1|NA|TRBJ2-2|NA
CASSDMNTGELFF
TGCGCCAGCAGTGATATGAACACCGGGGAGCTGTTTTTT
>TRBV7-9|NA|TRBJ2-1|NA
CASSLGLVSFEQFF
TGTGCCAGCAGCTTAGGGTTAGTATCATTCGAGCAGTTCTTC
>TRBV20-1|NA|TRBJ1-1|NA
CSATTGLTANTEAFF
TGCAGTGCCACAACCGGGCTGACAGCTAACACTGAAGCTTTCTTT
>TRBV20-1|NA|TRBJ1-6|NA
CSARESTGVDNSPLHF
TGCAGTGCGAGGGAATCCACAGGAGTCGATAATTCACCCCTCCACTTT
>TRBV24-1|NA|TRBJ2-1|many
CATSDLEGESYNEQFF
TGTGCCACCAGTGATTTGGAGGGAGAATCCTACAATGAGCAGTTCTTC
>TRBV20-1|TRBD2|TRBJ2-5|NA
CSARERGVETQYF
TGCAGTGCTAGGGAGCGGGGGGTAGAGACCCAGTACTTC
>TRBV11-2|TRBD1|TRBJ1-3|NA
CASSFPPGQGTSSGNTIYF
TGTGCCAGCAGCTTTCCCCCGGGACAGGGTACCTCCTCTGGAAACACCATATATTTT
>TRBV27|NA|TRBJ1-2|NA
CASSSQATGNYGYTF
TGTGCCAGCAGTTCCCAGGCAACAGGGAACTATGGCTACACCTTC
>TRBV28|TRBD2|TRBJ2-3|NA
CARASGASTDTQYF
TGTGCCAGAGCGAGCGGGGCTAGCACAGATACGCAGTATTTT
>TRBV12-3/TRBV12-4|NA|TRBJ1-3|few
CASSPSRATIYF
TGTGCCAGCAGCCCATCCCGAGCCACCATATATTTT
>TRBV11-1|TRBD1|TRBJ2-3|NA
CASSPGTGEADTQYF
TGTGCCAGCAGCCCAGGGACAGGGGAGGCAGATACGCAGTATTTT
>TRBV5-1|TRBD1|TRBJ2-3|NA
CASSVQGAASTDTQYF
TGCGCCAGCAGCGTACAGGGGGCAGCTAGCACAGATACGCAGTATTTT
>TRBV20-1|NA|TRBJ2-6|few
CSARDGGPKEGANVLTF
TGCAGTGCTAGAGATGGAGGGCCGAAGGAGGGGGCCAACGTCCTGACTTTC
>TRBV11-2|TRBD2|TRBJ2-1|NA
CASSPSSSGRHLRGSYNEQFF
TGTGCCAGCAGCCCCAGTTCTAGCGGGAGACACCTCAGAGGATCGTACAATGAGCAGTTCTTC
>TRBV12-3/TRBV12-4|NA|TRBJ1-6|NA
CASSQTTGSSYNSPLHF
TGTGCCAGCAGTCAAACTACAGGGAGCTCCTATAATTCACCCCTCCACTTT
>TRBV9|NA|TRBJ2-3|few
CASSVGRVDTQYF
TGTGCCAGCAGCGTAGGGAGGGTGGATACGCAGTATTTT
>TRBV7-2|TRBD1|TRBJ1-5|NA
CASSRQGANSNQPQHF
TGTGCCAGCAGCCGACAGGGGGCGAATAGCAATCAGCCCCAGCATTTT
>TRBV7-6|NA|TRBJ2-3|few
CASSLQGSSSTDTQYF
TGTGCCAGCAGCTTGCAGGGCTCCTCTAGCACAGATACGCAGTATTTT
>TRBV9|NA|TRBJ2-1|NA
CASSVAPGYEQFF
TGTGCCAGCAGCGTAGCCCCAGGTTATGAGCAGTTCTTC
>TRBV10-2|NA|TRBJ2-2|many
CASRVTANTGELFF
TGCGCCAGCAGGGTTACAGCGAACACCGGGGAGCTGTTTTTT
>TRBV5-1|TRBD1|TRBJ1-1|NA
CASSLGWGQMNTEAFF
TGCGCCAGCAGCTTGGGTTGGGGACAGATGAACACTGAAGCTTTCTTT
>TRBV7-2|NA|TRBJ2-5|many
CASSLVSSGETQYF
TGTGCCAGCAGCTTAGTGTCGAGCGGAGAGACCCAGTACTTC
>TRBV6-5|NA|TRBJ2-1|medium-sized
CASSASYNEQFF
TGTGCCAGCAGCGCTAGCTACAATGAGCAGTTCTTC
>TRBV5-1|NA|TRBJ1-1|many
CASSLGSTDTEAFF
TGCGCCAGCAGCTTGGGGTCTACGGACACTGAAGCTTTCTTT
>TRBV12-3/TRBV12-4|NA|TRBJ2-7|NA
CASSFSLAIEQYF
TGTGCCAGCAGTTTCAGTCTAGCTATCGAGCAGTACTTC
>TRBV2|NA|TRBJ2-7|few
CASRQFYEQYF
TGTGCCAGCAGGCAGTTCTACGAGCAGTACTTC
>TRBV12-3/TRBV12-4|TRBD2|TRBJ2-3|few
CASSLLAGTTDTQYF
TGTGCCAGCAGTTTGCTAGCGGGGACCACAGATACGCAGTATTTT
>TRBV11-2|TRBD1|TRBJ2-3|NA
CASSYTGVGDTQYF
TGTGCCAGCAGCTACACAGGGGTCGGGGATACGCAGTATTTT
>TRBV4-1|TRBD2|TRBJ2-3|NA
CASSQLSGSADTQYF
TGCGCCAGCAGCCAACTTAGCGGGAGTGCGGATACGCAGTATTTT
>TRBV11-2|NA|TRBJ2-5|NA
CASSFAGGFSRETQYF
TGTGCCAGCAGCTTTGCCGGGGGCTTTAGTAGAGAGACCCAGTACTTC
>TRBV4-2|TRBD2|TRBJ2-2|few
CASRVPGGNTGELFF
TGTGCCAGCAGAGTCCCGGGAGGGAACACCGGGGAGCTGTTTTTT
>TRBV11-2|NA|TRBJ2-7|few
CASSFRVGAYEQYF
TGTGCCAGCAGCTTCAGGGTAGGAGCCTACGAGCAGTACTTC
>TRBV12-3/TRBV12-4|NA|TRBJ1-6|NA
CASSPPTGYNSPLHF
TGTGCCAGCAGTCCTCCGACAGGTTATAATTCACCCCTCCACTTT
>TRBV4-1|TRBD1|TRBJ2-2|few
CASSQPGQVGGELFF
TGCGCCAGCAGCCAGCCGGGACAGGTCGGCGGGGAGCTGTTTTTT